Given below is one T cell receptor (beta chain) in context. Original methodology: From reference gene primer amplification, estimates of nucleated cell counts were derived. This table comes from immunoSEQ multiplex PCR, and its TCRdb copy is limited to in-frame clones, with some not included. V, J and clone size are taken as reported in that table, and D and trimming were inferred from the DNA itself. The profile shows approximately 220,000 clones, 85% to 90% of them singletons. This entry belongs to a study of blood T cell repertoires in COVID-19. Study-level background: The study drew acute and convalescent COVID-19 samples from the United States, Italy and Spain. From T cells, B-cell-depleted T cells, or PBMCs came the material, which was cDNA or gDNA.

The CDR3 totals 15 residues. V was cut by 6 bases and J by 1 base, with 15 bases left in between. In germline, CDR1 is PRHDT, CDR2 FYEKMQ (reference sequence). The sequencing input was peripheral blood. The chain couples TRBV13 to TRBJ1-1, with a weak D call TRBD1 (5 bases). The receptor was isolated from a man aged 45-65 years with acute or convalescent COVID-19. CDR3: CASSSARDGNTEAFF. DNA of the CDR3: TGTGCCAGCAGTTCTGCCAGGGATGGGAACACTGAAGCTTTCTTT.